This section outlines one TCR beta chain sequence together with its context. This CDR3 comprises 12 residues. V was shortened by 3 bases and J by 10 bases, with 12 bases between the two germline ends. Germline assignment: CDR1 SGHVS and CDR2 FQNEAQ. In the authors' methods: Amplifying reference gene primers gave estimates of nucleated cell counts. Sequenced by immunoSEQ multiplex PCR; TCRdb stores in-frame clones only, minus some. The D gene and trimming were derived from the DNA, and the V and J assignments and clone size from that table. The repertoire consists of about 210,000 clones, with 89% occurring once and the leading ten covering about 5%. The data belong to a study of blood T cell repertoires in COVID-19. Study details: There were acute and convalescent COVID-19 samples, and they came from the United States, Italy and Spain. The cDNA or gDNA used as material had been derived from T cells, B-cell-depleted T cells, or PBMCs.

The chain links TRBV7-8 to TRBJ1-1, with a possible D match to TRBD1 (6 bases). This receptor was identified in a woman aged 35 to 49 with acute or convalescent COVID-19. Source material: peripheral blood. The CDR3 region is CASSLPTGAAFF. The CDR3 nucleotides read TGTGCCAGCAGCTTGCCGACAGGAGCAGCTTTCTTT.